This T cell receptor beta chain was captured by sequencing in a study of CXCR3-negative and CXCR3-positive naive CD8 T cells. Per the germline V gene, CDR1 is DFQATT and CDR2 is SNEGSKA (reference sequence). The CDR3 extends over 13 amino acids. To note about this clonotype: The antigen is not known.

The study, taken as a whole, reports: Comparison of naive cells showed more hydrophobic TRB CDR3s in CXCR3-positive than in CXCR3-negative naive cells. Naive CXCR3-positive and CXCR3-negative cells shared TRBV-TRBJ usage; memory cells diverged.

Through 5' RACE with UMI labels, the TRB cDNA libraries were prepared. One entry per CDR3 protein, without DNA, is what TCRdb gives after re-calling the 5' RACE reads. The sample table includes roughly 100,000 distinct CDR3 sequences. The sample consisted of naive CXCR3+ CD8+ T cells from blood. Subset described: CD45RO-CCR7+CD27+CD95- naive CD8+ T cells expressing CXCR3 (TNR3+). The sequence came from a human donor in good health. Some clones in this sample may be carry-over from other donors' samples. The J gene is TRBJ2-7, the V gene TRBV20-1. CDR3 protein: CSASRQSSYEQYF.